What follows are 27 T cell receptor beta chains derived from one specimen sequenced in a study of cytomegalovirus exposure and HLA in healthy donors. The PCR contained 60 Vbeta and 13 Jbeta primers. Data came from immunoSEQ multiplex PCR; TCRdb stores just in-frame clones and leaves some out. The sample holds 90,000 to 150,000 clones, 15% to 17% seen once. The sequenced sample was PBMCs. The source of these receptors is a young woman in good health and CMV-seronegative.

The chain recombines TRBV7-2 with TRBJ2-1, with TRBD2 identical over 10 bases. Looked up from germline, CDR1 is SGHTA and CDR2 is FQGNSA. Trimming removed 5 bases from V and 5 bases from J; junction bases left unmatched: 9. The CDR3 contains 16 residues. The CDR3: CASSTVAGGLNNEQFF. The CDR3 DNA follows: TGTGCCAGCAGCACGGTAGCGGGGGGCCTCAACAATGAGCAGTTCTTC.

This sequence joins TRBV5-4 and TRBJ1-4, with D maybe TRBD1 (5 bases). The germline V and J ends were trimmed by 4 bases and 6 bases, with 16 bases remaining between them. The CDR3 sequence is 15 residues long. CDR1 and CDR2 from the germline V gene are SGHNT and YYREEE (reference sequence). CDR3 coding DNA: TGTGCCAGCAGCCGGGGGGGGGTAGTTGATGAAAAACTGTTTTTT. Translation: CASSRGGVVDEKLFF.

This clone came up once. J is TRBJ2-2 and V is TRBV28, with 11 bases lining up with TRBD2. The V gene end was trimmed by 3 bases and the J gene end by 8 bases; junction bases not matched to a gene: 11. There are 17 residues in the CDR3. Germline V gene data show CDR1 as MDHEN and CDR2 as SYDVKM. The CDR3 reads CASSFIAGGDPIGELFF. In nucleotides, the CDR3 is TGTGCCAGCAGTTTCATAGCGGGGGGGGACCCTATAGGGGAGCTGTTTTTT. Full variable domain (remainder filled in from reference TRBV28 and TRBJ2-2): DVKVTQSSRYLVKRTGEKVFLECVQDMDHENMFWYRQDPGLGLRLIYFSYDVKMKEKGDIPEGYSVSREKKERFSLILESASTNQTSMYLCASSFIAGGDPIGELFFGEGSRLTVL.

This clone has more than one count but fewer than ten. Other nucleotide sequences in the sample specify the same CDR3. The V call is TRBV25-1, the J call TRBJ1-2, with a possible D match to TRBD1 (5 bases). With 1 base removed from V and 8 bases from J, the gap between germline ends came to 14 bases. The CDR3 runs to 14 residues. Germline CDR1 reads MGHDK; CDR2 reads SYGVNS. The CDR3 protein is CASSEWGRPGGYTF. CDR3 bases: TGTGCCAGCAGTGAATGGGGAAGGCCAGGGGGCTACACCTTC.

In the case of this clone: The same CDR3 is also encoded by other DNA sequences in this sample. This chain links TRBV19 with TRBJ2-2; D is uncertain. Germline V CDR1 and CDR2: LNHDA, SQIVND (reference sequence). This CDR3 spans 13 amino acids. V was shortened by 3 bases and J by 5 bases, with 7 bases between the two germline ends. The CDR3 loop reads CASSIRGTGELFF. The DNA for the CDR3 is TGTGCCAGTAGTATTCGCGGAACCGGGGAGCTGTTTTTT. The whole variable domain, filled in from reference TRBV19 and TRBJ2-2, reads DGGITQSPKYLFRKEGQNVTLSCEQNLNHDAMYWYRQDPGQGLRLIYYSQIVNDFQKGDIAEGYSVSREKKESFPLTVTSAQKNPTAFYLCASSIRGTGELFFGEGSRLTVL.

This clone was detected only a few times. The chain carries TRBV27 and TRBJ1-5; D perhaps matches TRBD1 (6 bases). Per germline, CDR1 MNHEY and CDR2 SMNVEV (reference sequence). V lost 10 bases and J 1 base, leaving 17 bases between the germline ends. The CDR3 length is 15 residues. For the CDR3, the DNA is TGTGCCACCTTGCCAGGGGCCTTAAGCAATCAGCCCCAGCATTTT. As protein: CATLPGALSNQPQHF.

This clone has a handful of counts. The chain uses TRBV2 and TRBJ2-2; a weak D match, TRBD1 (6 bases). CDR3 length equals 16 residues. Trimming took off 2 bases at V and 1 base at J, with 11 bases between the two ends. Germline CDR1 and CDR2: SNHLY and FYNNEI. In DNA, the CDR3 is TGTGCCAGCAGTGAAATGCAAGGGGGGAACACCGGGGAGCTGTTTTTT. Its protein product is CASSEMQGGNTGELFF.

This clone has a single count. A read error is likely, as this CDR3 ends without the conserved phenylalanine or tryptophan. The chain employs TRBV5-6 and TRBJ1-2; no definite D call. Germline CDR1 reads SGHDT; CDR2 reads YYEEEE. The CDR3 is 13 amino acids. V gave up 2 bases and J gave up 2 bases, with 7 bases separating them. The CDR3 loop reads CASSFGSNYGYTL. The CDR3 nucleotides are TGTGCCAGCAGCTTCGGGTCGAACTATGGCTACACCCTC.

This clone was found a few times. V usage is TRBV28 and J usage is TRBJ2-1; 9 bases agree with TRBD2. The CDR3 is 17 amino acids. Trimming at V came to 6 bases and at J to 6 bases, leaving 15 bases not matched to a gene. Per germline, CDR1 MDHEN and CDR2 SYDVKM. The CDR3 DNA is TGTGCCAGCAGCCTTCCCGGGCTAGCGGGAACCCCCAATGAGCAGTTCTTC. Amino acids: CASSLPGLAGTPNEQFF.

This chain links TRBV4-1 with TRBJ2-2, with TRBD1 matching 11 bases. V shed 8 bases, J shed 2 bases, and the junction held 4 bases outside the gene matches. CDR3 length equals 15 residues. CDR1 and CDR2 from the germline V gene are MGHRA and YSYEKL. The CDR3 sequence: CASHGTGGNTGELFF. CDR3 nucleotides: TGCGCCAGCCACGGGACAGGGGGTAACACCGGGGAGCTGTTTTTT.

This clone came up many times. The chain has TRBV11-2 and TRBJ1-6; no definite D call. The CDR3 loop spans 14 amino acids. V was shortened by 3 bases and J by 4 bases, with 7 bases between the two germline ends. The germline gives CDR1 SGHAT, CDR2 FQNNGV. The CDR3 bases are TGTGCCAGCAGCTTGGCGGTATATAATTCACCCCTCCACTTT. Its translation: CASSLAVYNSPLHF.

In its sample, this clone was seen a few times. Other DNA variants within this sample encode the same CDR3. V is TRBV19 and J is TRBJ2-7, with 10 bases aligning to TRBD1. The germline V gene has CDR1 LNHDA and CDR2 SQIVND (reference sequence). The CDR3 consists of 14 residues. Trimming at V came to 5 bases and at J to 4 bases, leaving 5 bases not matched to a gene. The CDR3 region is CASSLGTGAYEQYF. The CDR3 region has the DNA TGTGCCAGTAGTTTGGGGACAGGGGCATACGAGCAGTACTTC.

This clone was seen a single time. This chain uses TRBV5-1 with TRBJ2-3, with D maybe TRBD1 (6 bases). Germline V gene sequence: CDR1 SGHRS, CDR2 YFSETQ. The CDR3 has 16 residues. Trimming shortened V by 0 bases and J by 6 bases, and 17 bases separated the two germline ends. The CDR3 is CASSLALDRAADTQYF. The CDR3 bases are TGCGCCAGCAGCTTGGCTCTGGACAGAGCGGCGGATACGCAGTATTTT. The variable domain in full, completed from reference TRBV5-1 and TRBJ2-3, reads KAGVTQTPRYLIKTRGQQVTLSCSPISGHRSVSWYQQTPGQGLQFLFEYFSETQRNKGNFPGRFSGRQFSNSRSEMNVSTLELGDSALYLCASSLALDRAADTQYFGPGTRLTVL.

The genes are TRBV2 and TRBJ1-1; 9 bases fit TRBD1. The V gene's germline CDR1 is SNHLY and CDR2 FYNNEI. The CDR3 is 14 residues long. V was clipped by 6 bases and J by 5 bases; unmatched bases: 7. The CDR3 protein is CASRQQGAWTEAFF. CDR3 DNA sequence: TGTGCCAGCAGACAACAGGGGGCTTGGACTGAAGCTTTCTTT.

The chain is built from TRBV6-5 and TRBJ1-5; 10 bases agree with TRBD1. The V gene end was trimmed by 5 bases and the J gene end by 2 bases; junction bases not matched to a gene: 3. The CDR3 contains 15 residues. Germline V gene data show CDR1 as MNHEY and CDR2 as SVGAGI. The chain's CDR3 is CASSQGTGGNQPQHF. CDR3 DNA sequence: TGTGCCAGCAGTCAAGGGACAGGGGGCAATCAGCCCCAGCATTTT.

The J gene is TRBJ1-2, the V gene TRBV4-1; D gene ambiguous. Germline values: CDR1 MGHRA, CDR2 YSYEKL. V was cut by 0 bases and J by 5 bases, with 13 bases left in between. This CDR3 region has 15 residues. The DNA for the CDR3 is TGCGCCAGCAGCCAAGATCTAGGCGGAGGGTATGGCTACACCTTC. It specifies CASSQDLGGGYGYTF.

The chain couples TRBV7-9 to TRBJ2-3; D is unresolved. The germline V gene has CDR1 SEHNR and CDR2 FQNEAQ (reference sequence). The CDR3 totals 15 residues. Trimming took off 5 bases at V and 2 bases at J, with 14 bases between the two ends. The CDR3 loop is CASSAAASITDTQYF. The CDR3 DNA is TGTGCCAGCAGCGCGGCTGCCTCAATCACAGATACGCAGTATTTT.

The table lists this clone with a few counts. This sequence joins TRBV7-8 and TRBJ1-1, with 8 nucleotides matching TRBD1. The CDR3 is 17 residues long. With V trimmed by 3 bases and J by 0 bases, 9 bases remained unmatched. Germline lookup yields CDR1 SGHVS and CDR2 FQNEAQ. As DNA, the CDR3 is TGTGCCAGCAGCTTGGTCACAGGGGGACCCATGAACACTGAAGCTTTCTTT. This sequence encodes CASSLVTGGPMNTEAFF. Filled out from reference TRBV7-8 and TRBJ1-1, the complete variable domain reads GAGVSQSPRYKVAKRGQDVALRCDPISGHVSLFWYQQALGQGPEFLTYFQNEAQLDKSGLPSDRFFAERPEGSVSTLKIQRTQQEDSAVYLCASSLVTGGPMNTEAFFGQGTRLTVV.

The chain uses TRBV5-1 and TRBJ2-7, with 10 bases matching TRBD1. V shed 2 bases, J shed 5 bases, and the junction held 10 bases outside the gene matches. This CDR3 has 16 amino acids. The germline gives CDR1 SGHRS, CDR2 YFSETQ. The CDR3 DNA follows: TGCGCCAGCAGCTTATCGTTTGGACAGGGGGACAACGAGCAGTACTTC. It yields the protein CASSLSFGQGDNEQYF.

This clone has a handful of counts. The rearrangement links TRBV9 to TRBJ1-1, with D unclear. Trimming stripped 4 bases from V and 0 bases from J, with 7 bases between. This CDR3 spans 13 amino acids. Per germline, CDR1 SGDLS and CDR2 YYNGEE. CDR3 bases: TGTGCCAGCAGCCCCGGGATGAACACTGAAGCTTTCTTT. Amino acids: CASSPGMNTEAFF.

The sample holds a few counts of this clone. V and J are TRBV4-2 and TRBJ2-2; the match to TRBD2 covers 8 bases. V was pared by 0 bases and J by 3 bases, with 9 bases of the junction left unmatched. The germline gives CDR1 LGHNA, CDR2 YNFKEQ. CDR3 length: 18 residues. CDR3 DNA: TGTGCCAGCAGCCAAGATCTGGGGGTAGCGGGGTACACCGGGGAGCTGTTTTTT. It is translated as CASSQDLGVAGYTGELFF.

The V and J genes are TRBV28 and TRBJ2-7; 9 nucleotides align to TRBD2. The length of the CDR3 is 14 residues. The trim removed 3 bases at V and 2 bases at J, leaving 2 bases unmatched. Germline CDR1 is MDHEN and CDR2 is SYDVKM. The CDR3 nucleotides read TGTGCCAGCAGTTTGGGACTAGCAGCCTACGAGCAGTACTTC. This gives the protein CASSLGLAAYEQYF.

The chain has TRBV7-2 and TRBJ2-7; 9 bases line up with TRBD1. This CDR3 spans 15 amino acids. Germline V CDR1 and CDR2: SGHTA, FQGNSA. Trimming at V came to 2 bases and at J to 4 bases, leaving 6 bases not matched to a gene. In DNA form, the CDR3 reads TGTGCCAGCAGCTTAATTGGGACAGGGAAGTACGAGCAGTACTTC. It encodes CASSLIGTGKYEQYF.

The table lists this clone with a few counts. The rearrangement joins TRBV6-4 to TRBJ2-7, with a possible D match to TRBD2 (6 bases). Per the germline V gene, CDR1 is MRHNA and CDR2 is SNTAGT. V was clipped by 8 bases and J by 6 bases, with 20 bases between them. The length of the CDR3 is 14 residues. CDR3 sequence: CASEPQAGGGEQYF. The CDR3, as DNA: TGTGCCAGCGAGCCCCAAGCGGGCGGAGGCGAGCAGTACTTC.

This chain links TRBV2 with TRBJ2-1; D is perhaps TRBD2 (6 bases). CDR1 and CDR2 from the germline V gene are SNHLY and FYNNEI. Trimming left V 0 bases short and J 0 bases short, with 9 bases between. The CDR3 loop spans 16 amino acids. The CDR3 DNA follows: TGTGCCAGCAGTGAAGCGCAGACTAGCTCCTACAATGAGCAGTTCTTC. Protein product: CASSEAQTSSYNEQFF. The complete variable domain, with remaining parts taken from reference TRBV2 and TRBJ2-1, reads EPEVTQTPSHQVTQMGQEVILRCVPISNHLYFYWYRQILGQKVEFLVSFYNNEISEKSEIFDDQFSVERPDGSNFTLKIRSTKLEDSAMYFCASSEAQTSSYNEQFFGPGTRLTVL.

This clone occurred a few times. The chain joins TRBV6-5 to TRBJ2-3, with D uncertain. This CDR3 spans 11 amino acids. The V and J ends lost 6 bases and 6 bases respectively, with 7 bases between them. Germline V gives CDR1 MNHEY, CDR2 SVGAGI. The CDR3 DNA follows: TGTGCCAGCAGCGGAGTGGATACGCAGTATTTT. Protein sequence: CASSGVDTQYF.

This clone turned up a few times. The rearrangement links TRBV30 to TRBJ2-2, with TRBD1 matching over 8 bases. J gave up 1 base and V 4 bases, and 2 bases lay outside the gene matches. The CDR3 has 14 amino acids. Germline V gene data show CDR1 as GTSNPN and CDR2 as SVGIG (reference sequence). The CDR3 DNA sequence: TGTGCCTGGACCGGGACAGGGAACACCGGGGAGCTGTTTTTT. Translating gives CAWTGTGNTGELFF.